The clone carrying this T cell receptor beta chain was observed a handful of times. The antigen remains undetermined. This specimen comes from a study of naive and memory T cell subsets. Two oligonucleotides, mixed equimolar, formed the beta constant-region primer covering TRBC1 and TRBC2. Ligated cDNA was amplified by four rounds of PCR with nested alpha and beta constant-region primers and SP2. The cDNA 3' end received a ligated single-stranded oligonucleotide carrying the SP2 primer and a 12-nucleotide UMI. Each CDR3 protein is one row after TCRdb ran MiXCR on the UMI-ligation and nested PCR reads. Among some 110,000 distinct CDR3 sequences listed, approximately 37% were seen once. Whole-study results and caveats: In CD4 and CD8 cells, diversity dropped from naive through EMRA.

After the first PCR, alpha and beta chain libraries were processed separately. Four subsets defined by CD45RA and CD27 were sorted after CD3, CD4, CD8 and live/dead staining. The CDR3 loop spans 18 amino acids. V shed 2 bases, J shed 2 bases, and the junction held 11 bases outside the gene matches. The germline gives CDR1 SEHNR, CDR2 FQNEAQ (reference sequence). This TCR was recovered from a human donor in good health. The sequenced sample consisted of central memory CD4+ T cells from blood. The chain links TRBV7-9 to TRBJ2-7, with 11 bases that match TRBD2. Here the CDR3 reads CASSLMPAGTSGAYEQYF. CDR3 nucleotide sequence: TGTGCCAGCAGCTTAATGCCCGCTGGGACTAGCGGTGCCTACGAGCAGTACTTC.